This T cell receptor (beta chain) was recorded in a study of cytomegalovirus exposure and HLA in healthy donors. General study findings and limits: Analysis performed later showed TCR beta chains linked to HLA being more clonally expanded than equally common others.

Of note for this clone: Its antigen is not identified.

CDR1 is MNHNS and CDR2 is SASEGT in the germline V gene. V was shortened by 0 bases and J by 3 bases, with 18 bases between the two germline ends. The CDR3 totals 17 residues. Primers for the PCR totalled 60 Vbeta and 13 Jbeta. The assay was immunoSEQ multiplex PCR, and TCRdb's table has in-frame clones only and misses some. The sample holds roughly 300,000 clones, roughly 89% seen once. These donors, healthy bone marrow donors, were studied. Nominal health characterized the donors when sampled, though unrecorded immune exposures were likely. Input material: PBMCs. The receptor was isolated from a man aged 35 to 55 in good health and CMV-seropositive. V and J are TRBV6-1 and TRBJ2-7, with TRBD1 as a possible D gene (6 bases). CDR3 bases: TGTGCCAGCAGTGAAGCGCGCAGGGGTCAATTTTTCTACGAGCAGTACTTC. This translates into CASSEARRGQFFYEQYF.